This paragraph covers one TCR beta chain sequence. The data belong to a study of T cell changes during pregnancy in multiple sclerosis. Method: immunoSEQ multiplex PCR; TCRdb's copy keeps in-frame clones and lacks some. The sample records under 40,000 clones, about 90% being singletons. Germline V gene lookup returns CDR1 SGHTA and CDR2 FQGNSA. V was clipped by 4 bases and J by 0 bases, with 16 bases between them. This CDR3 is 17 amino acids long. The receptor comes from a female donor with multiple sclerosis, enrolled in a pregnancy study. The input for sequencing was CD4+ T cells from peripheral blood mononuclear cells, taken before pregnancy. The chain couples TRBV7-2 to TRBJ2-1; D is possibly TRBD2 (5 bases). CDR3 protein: CASSSIALASSYNEQFF. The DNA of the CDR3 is TGTGCCAGCAGCTCCATTGCGCTAGCCAGCTCCTACAATGAGCAGTTCTTC.